The 13 T cell receptor beta chains given below trace back to one sample, sequenced in a study of blood T cell repertoires in COVID-19. Generated by immunoSEQ multiplex PCR, the TCRdb table keeps only in-frame clones and is missing some. In the table there are under 85,000 clones, more than 80% of which are singletons. Sequencing was carried out using peripheral blood. These receptors all come from a man older than 75 with acute or convalescent COVID-19.

The chain links TRBV20-1 to TRBJ2-7; TRBD2 matches 13 bases. The V gene's germline CDR1 is DFQATT and CDR2 SNEGSKA (reference sequence). The V gene end was trimmed by 6 bases and the J gene end by 5 bases; junction bases not matched to a gene: 10. The CDR3 spans 15 residues. For the CDR3, the DNA is TGCAGTGCCAGTCCACTAGCGGGAGGGGGAGACGAGCAGTACTTC. As protein: CSASPLAGGGDEQYF.

The chain links TRBV5-4 to TRBJ1-1, with 10 bases that match TRBD1. The length of the CDR3 is 15 residues. Trimming at V came to 1 base and at J to 2 bases, leaving 2 bases not matched to a gene. CDR1 is SGHNT, CDR2 YYREEE, per germline (reference sequence). The CDR3 protein is CASSLRTGGNTEAFF. The CDR3 nucleotides are TGTGCCAGCAGCTTGAGGACAGGGGGAAACACTGAAGCTTTCTTT.

The chain employs TRBV30 and TRBJ2-7; perhaps TRBD2 as D (5 bases). The CDR3 loop spans 11 amino acids. The germline V and J ends were trimmed by 3 bases and 6 bases, with 9 bases remaining between them. The V gene's germline CDR1 is GTSNPN and CDR2 SVGIG (reference sequence). The CDR3: CAWRRAGEQYF. The CDR3 DNA sequence: TGTGCCTGGAGGAGGGCAGGCGAGCAGTACTTC.

The chain couples TRBV28 to TRBJ1-1; the D gene is possibly TRBD1 (5 bases). Trimming stripped 1 base from V and 1 base from J, with 10 bases between. The CDR3 runs to 15 residues. Germline V gene sequence: CDR1 MDHEN, CDR2 SYDVKM. CDR3 region: CASSLFRGRNTEAFF. In DNA form, the CDR3 reads TGTGCCAGCAGTTTATTTAGGGGCAGGAACACTGAAGCTTTCTTT.

The chain combines TRBV6-5 with TRBJ2-2, with 7 bases lining up with TRBD1. Unmatched junction bases numbered 4, after V lost 2 bases and J lost 1 base. Germline-derived CDR1 and CDR2 are MNHEY and SVGAGI. The CDR3 consists of 16 residues. The CDR3 DNA reads as TGTGCCAGCAGTTACCCTAGGACAGGGAACACCGGGGAGCTGTTTTTT. Translation gives CASSYPRTGNTGELFF.

V usage is TRBV28 and J usage is TRBJ2-7; D may be TRBD1 (5 bases). The V end was cut by 5 bases, the J end by 9 bases, with 14 bases between. In germline, CDR1 is MDHEN, CDR2 SYDVKM. The CDR3 runs to 12 residues. For the CDR3, the DNA is TGTGCCAGCAGTACCAGGGTCCTAGGGCAGTACTTC. It yields the protein CASSTRVLGQYF.

The V and J genes are TRBV5-1 and TRBJ2-3; 7 positions agree with TRBD2. There are 14 residues in the CDR3. Germline V gene sequence: CDR1 SGHRS, CDR2 YFSETQ. V gave up 0 bases and J gave up 5 bases; unmatched junction bases: 3. For the CDR3, the DNA is TGCGCCAGCAGCTTGGAAGGGAGGGGAGATACGCAGTATTTT. This codes for CASSLEGRGDTQYF. The entire variable domain, with the rest obtained from reference TRBV5-1 and TRBJ2-3, is as follows: KAGVTQTPRYLIKTRGQQVTLSCSPISGHRSVSWYQQTPGQGLQFLFEYFSETQRNKGNFPGRFSGRQFSNSRSEMNVSTLELGDSALYLCASSLEGRGDTQYFGPGTRLTVL.

J is TRBJ2-5 and V is TRBV2; tentative D call: TRBD1 (6 bases). V lost 6 bases, J lost 4 bases, and 15 bases lay in between. The CDR3 extends over 14 amino acids. Germline V lookup: CDR1 SNHLY, CDR2 FYNNEI. Here the CDR3 DNA reads TGTGCCAGCAGCGCCGACAGGTTTGGAGAGACCCAGTACTTC. Translated: CASSADRFGETQYF.

The rearrangement links TRBV21-1 to TRBJ1-5; the listed D gene, TRBD1, was not tested against the DNA. TRBV21-1 is listed as a pseudogene. The length of the CDR3 is 15 residues. The CDR3 reads CASSAYIQGAQPQHF. For the CDR3, the DNA is TGTGCCAGCAGCGCATATATTCAGGGGGCTCAGCCCCAGCATTTT.

This sequence joins TRBV4-3 and TRBJ1-2; D is undetermined. CDR1 LGHNA and CDR2 YSLEER come from the germline V gene. The ends were cut back, 2 bases at V and 4 bases at J, with 14 bases in the middle. The CDR3 sequence is 15 residues long. The CDR3 DNA reads TGCGCCAGCAGCCAATCAGACACTTCCCTCTATGGCTACACCTTC. It encodes CASSQSDTSLYGYTF.

The J gene is TRBJ2-7, the V gene TRBV2; weak D call: TRBD2 (6 bases). Germline CDR1 reads SNHLY; CDR2 reads FYNNEI. The V end was cut by 4 bases, the J end by 3 bases, with 13 bases between. This CDR3 spans 14 amino acids. CDR3 loop: CASSVGGAIYEQYF. DNA for the CDR3: TGTGCCAGCAGTGTTGGAGGGGCCATCTACGAGCAGTACTTC.

The chain carries TRBV6-2 or TRBV6-3 and TRBJ1-5; no clear D. This CDR3 comprises 12 residues. Germline V gene lookup returns CDR1 MNHEY and CDR2 SVGEGT. Trimming removed 2 bases at V and 7 bases at J, with 6 bases between. The DNA of the CDR3 is TGTGCCAGCAGTTACCCCTACCAGCCCCAGCATTTT. Residues: CASSYPYQPQHF.

This clone has just one count. The chain is built from TRBV9 and TRBJ1-1; the D gene is possibly TRBD1 (5 bases). V was clipped by 0 bases and J by 5 bases, with 14 bases between them. The CDR3 runs to 15 residues. Germline CDR1 and CDR2: SGDLS and YYNGEE. CDR3 nucleotides: TGTGCCAGCAGCGTAGCTAGTCAGGGTGGAACTGAAGCTTTCTTT. Its translation: CASSVASQGGTEAFF.